This T cell receptor (beta chain) was documented in a study of siplizumab effects on memory and regulatory T cells. Deletions cut 6 bases from V and 6 bases from J, with 15 bases between. The CDR3 contains 14 residues. Germline-derived CDR1 and CDR2 are LNHDA and SQIVND (reference sequence). Study outcomes and limitations: A naive or memory phenotype could not be assigned to roughly 80-97% of the proliferating CD4+ or CD8+ clones.

TCR templates numbering around 110,000 were assayed per sample. Produced via immunoSEQ multiplex PCR; TCRdb's table is partial and in-frame only. The top ten hold 1% to 1.5% of the sample, which has about 100,000 clones, 94% seen once. Concerning this clone itself: The antigen is unknown.

Sample: non-Treg CD4+ T cells sorted from blood. The sequence was obtained from a human donor in good health. The V and J genes are TRBV19 and TRBJ1-5, with a tentative D call TRBD1 (6 bases). CDR3 nucleotide sequence: TGTGCCAGTAGACGAGGGGGGGGTATTCAGCCCCAGCATTTT. Protein sequence: CASRRGGGIQPQHF.